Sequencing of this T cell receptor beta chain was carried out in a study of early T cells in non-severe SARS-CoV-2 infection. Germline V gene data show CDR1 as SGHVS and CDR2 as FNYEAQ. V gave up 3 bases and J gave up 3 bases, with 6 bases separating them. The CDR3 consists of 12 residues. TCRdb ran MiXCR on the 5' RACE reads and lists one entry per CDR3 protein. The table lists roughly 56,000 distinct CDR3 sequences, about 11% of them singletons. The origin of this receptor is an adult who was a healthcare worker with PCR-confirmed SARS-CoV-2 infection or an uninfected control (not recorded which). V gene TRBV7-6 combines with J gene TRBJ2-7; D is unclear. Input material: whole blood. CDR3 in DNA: TGTGCCAGCAGCTTTTGGGGCTACGAGCAGTACTTC. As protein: CASSFWGYEQYF.